What follows is one TCR beta chain and its context. This CDR3 is also generated by other DNA sequences in the sample. This sample was included in a study of shared clonotypes between healthy human individuals. All donors were healthy HIV-negative adults lacking recent acute infections or vaccinations. Sequencing used immunoSEQ multiplex PCR; TCRdb keeps in-frame clones, though not all of them. The repertoire has around 2.5 million clones, 80% to 95% of them found once; the top ten carry about 0.34%. CDR3 length: 13 residues. Trimming cost V 4 bases and J 6 bases; bases outside gene matches: 2. Germline assignment: CDR1 MDHEN and CDR2 SYDVKM.

The V gene is TRBV28, the J gene TRBJ2-7; 11 bases agree with TRBD1. The specimen sequenced was naive CD4+ T cells from PBMCs. Subset meaning: CD45RA+ positively selected. This clonotype was sampled from a man aged 18 to 30 in good health. Some clones in this sample may be carry-over from other donors' samples. The CDR3 nucleotides read TGTGCCAGCAGTTCGGGACAGGGGGGCGAGCAGTACTTC. It codes for CASSSGQGGEQYF.